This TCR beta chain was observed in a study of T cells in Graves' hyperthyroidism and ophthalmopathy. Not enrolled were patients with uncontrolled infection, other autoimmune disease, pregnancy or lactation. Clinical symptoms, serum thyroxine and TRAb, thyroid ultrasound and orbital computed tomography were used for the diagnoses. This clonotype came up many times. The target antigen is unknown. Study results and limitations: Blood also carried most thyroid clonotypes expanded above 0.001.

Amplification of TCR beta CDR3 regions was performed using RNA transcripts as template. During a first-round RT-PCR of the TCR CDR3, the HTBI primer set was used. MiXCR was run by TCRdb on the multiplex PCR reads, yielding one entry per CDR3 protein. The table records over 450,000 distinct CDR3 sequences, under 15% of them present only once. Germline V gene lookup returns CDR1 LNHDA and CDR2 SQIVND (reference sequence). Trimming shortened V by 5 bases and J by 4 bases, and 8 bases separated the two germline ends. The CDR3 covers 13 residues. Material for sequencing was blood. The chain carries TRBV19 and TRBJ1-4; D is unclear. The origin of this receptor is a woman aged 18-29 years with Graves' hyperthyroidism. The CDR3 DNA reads TGTGCCAGTAGTTCAGGCGGTAATGAAAAACTGTTTTTT. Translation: CASSSGGNEKLFF.